The next 29 T cell receptor beta chains were all read from a single sample in a study of early T cells in non-severe SARS-CoV-2 infection. TCRdb re-called the 5' RACE reads with MiXCR, one entry per CDR3 protein. The sample lists some 59,000 distinct CDR3 sequences; 8.5% to 12% were seen once. The sequenced material came from whole blood. The receptors were sampled from an adult who was a healthcare worker with PCR-confirmed SARS-CoV-2 infection or an uninfected control (not recorded which).

This clonotype was detected only a few times. The CDR3 DNA is TGTGCCAGCAGCTTAGATCGGGGCGAGGCCAGATCCTACGAGCAGTACTTC. This codes for CASSLDRGEARSYEQYF. The chain links TRBV11-2 to TRBJ2-7; D tentatively fits TRBD1 or TRBD2 (5 bases each). Trimming shortened V by 0 bases and J by 1 base, and 16 bases separated the two germline ends. The CDR3 sequence is 17 residues long. The V gene's germline CDR1 is SGHAT and CDR2 FQNNGV.

The V call is TRBV14, the J call TRBJ2-7; D uncertain. Germline assignment: CDR1 SGHDN and CDR2 FVKESK. Deletions cut 1 base from V and 3 bases from J, with 13 bases between. This CDR3 comprises 15 residues. The CDR3 loop is CASSQGGRLDYEQYF. CDR3 DNA sequence: TGTGCCAGCAGCCAAGGGGGTCGGCTGGACTACGAGCAGTACTTC.

This clonotype was observed a few times. J is TRBJ2-5 and V is TRBV7-9, with D possibly matching TRBD2 (5 bases). Germline CDR1 SEHNR, CDR2 FQNEAQ (reference sequence). Trimming shortened V by 7 bases and J by 5 bases, and 14 bases separated the two germline ends. The CDR3 contains 13 residues. The CDR3 DNA sequence: TGTGCCAGCAACCCCGGAGGCTGGGAGACCCAGTACTTC. It is translated as CASNPGGWETQYF.

This clonotype has at least ten counts. This sequence joins TRBV20-1 and TRBJ2-5; 9 nucleotides align to TRBD2. Germline V gene sequence: CDR1 DFQATT, CDR2 SNEGSKA (reference sequence). Trimming at V came to 6 bases and at J to 2 bases, leaving 22 bases not matched to a gene. The CDR3 is 19 amino acids. CDR3 DNA: TGCAGTGCCGGGGGGAAAAGGGGACTAGCCCGGACTCTTCAAGAGACCCAGTACTTC. Translated, it gives CSAGGKRGLARTLQETQYF.

Here the CDR3 reads CASSERGGDEQYF. The CDR3 DNA reads as TGTGCCAGCAGCGAGCGGGGGGGCGACGAGCAGTACTTC. The J gene is TRBJ2-7, the V gene TRBV5-4; 10 nucleotides align to TRBD2. Looked up from germline, CDR1 is SGHNT and CDR2 is YYREEE (reference sequence). This CDR3 has 13 residues. J was trimmed by 5 bases and V by 4 bases; bases with no gene match: 3.

As for this clonotype: A much larger clone differs by one base, so this may be a read error. This chain links TRBV20-1 with TRBJ2-3; no clear D gene. CDR3 length equals 13 residues. Germline CDR1 reads DFQATT; CDR2 reads SNEGSKA (reference sequence). The CDR3 DNA is TGCGGTGCGCCACAAAGGATCCCAGATACGCAGTATTTT. It is translated as CGAPQRIPDTQYF.

This clonotype was picked up many times. This chain connects TRBV5-4 to TRBJ1-2, with 7 bases aligning to TRBD1. The J segment lost 5 bases and the V segment lost 4 bases, leaving 5 bases of the junction unmatched. Per germline, CDR1 SGHNT and CDR2 YYREEE (reference sequence). CDR3 length: 13 residues. CDR3 sequence reads: CASSQTGRYGYTF. Here the CDR3 DNA reads TGTGCCAGCAGCCAGACAGGGCGATATGGCTACACCTTC.

This clonotype occurred many times. V and J are TRBV5-5 and TRBJ1-3, with D tentatively TRBD1 (5 bases). Trimming removed 1 base from V and 4 bases from J, with 9 bases in between. CDR1 and CDR2 from the germline V gene are SGHKS and YYEKEE (reference sequence). The CDR3 sequence is 14 residues long. CDR3 bases: TGTGCCAGCAGCTTGTGGGACTCGGGAAACACCATATATTTT. Translation gives CASSLWDSGNTIYF. Based on the CDR3 plus reference TRBV5-5 and TRBJ1-3, the full variable domain is DAGVTQSPTHLIKTRGQQVTLRCSPISGHKSVSWYQQVLGQGPQFIFQYYEKEERGRGNFPDRFSARQFPNYSSELNVNALLLGDSALYLCASSLWDSGNTIYFGEGSWLTVV.

This sequence joins TRBV18 and TRBJ2-3, with D perhaps TRBD1 or TRBD2 (5 bases each). The germline gives CDR1 KGHSH, CDR2 LQKENI. The ends were cut back, 4 bases at V and 2 bases at J, with 13 bases in the middle. This CDR3 is built from 15 residues. The DNA for the CDR3 is TGTGCCAGCTCACGGGACCCTCGTTACACAGATACGCAGTATTTT. It yields the protein CASSRDPRYTDTQYF.

This clonotype was seen ten or more times. V is TRBV30 and J is TRBJ2-7; D might be TRBD1 (5 bases). The CDR3 runs to 13 residues. With 0 bases removed from V and 3 bases from J, the gap between germline ends came to 9 bases. CDR1 is GTSNPN, CDR2 SVGIG, per germline (reference sequence). The CDR3 here is CAWSVARVYEQYF. For the CDR3, the DNA is TGTGCCTGGAGTGTTGCCAGGGTCTACGAGCAGTACTTC.

This clonotype was recorded at least ten times. In nucleotides, the CDR3 is TGTGCCAGCAGCCCAGGACTAGATTGGAGTACAGATACGCAGTATTTT. This codes for CASSPGLDWSTDTQYF. V and J are TRBV6-6 and TRBJ2-3, with TRBD2 matching 7 bases. Germline V gene lookup returns CDR1 MNHNY and CDR2 SVGAGI (reference sequence). CDR3 size: 16 residues. V was clipped by 6 bases and J by 3 bases; unmatched bases: 12.

This clonotype was counted only a few times. The DNA for the CDR3 is TGTGCCAGCAGCTTAACTACCGAGAGCTCCTACAATGAGCAGTTCTTC. Its protein is CASSLTTESSYNEQFF. This chain connects TRBV7-7 to TRBJ2-1; D remains unclear. CDR1 SSHAT and CDR2 FNYEAQ come from the germline V gene (reference sequence). The CDR3 totals 16 residues. Trimming took off 2 bases at V and 0 bases at J, with 11 bases between the two ends.

This clonotype was counted many times. The chain couples TRBV9 to TRBJ2-2; D remains ambiguous. The ends were cut back, 4 bases at V and 1 base at J, with 8 bases in the middle. CDR3 size: 14 residues. In germline, CDR1 is SGDLS, CDR2 YYNGEE. This chain's CDR3 is CASSPRLNTGELFF. In DNA form, the CDR3 reads TGTGCCAGCAGCCCCCGATTGAACACCGGGGAGCTGTTTTTT. The variable domain in full, with the rest retrieved from reference TRBV9 and TRBJ2-2, is DSGVTQTPKHLITATGQRVTLRCSPRSGDLSVYWYQQSLDQGLQFLIQYYNGEERAKGNILERFSAQQFPDLHSELNLSSLELGDSALYFCASSPRLNTGELFFGEGSRLTVL.

In this sample, this clonotype turned up once. The chain has TRBV20-1 and TRBJ2-1, with D perhaps matching TRBD2 (6 bases). This CDR3 spans 14 amino acids. Germline-derived CDR1 and CDR2 are DFQATT and SNEGSKA (reference sequence). With 2 bases removed from V and 4 bases from J, the gap between germline ends came to 12 bases. The CDR3 nucleotides are TGCAGTGCTAGATCTCGCGGGAAGTACAATGAGCAGTTCTTC. Protein sequence: CSARSRGKYNEQFF.

CDR3 nucleotides: TGTGCCAGCAGCTTATCGGGCGGGTCCGTTTCCTACGAGCAGTACTTC. Its protein product is CASSLSGGSVSYEQYF. The chain combines TRBV7-2 with TRBJ2-7; D may be TRBD2 (5 bases). V dropped 2 bases and J dropped 1 base, with 15 bases sitting between them. CDR1 and CDR2 from the germline V gene are SGHTA and FQGNSA. The CDR3 has 16 amino acids. The variable domain in full, completed from reference TRBV7-2 and TRBJ2-7, reads GAGVSQSPSNKVTEKGKDVELRCDPISGHTALYWYRQSLGQGLEFLIYFQGNSAPDKSGLPSDRFSAERTGGSVSTLTIQRTQQEDSAVYLCASSLSGGSVSYEQYFGPGTRLTVT.

This clonotype was seen ten or more times. V usage is TRBV5-1 and J usage is TRBJ2-6; D call uncertain. The CDR3 spans 17 residues. The V gene's germline CDR1 is SGHRS and CDR2 YFSETQ. V was trimmed by 7 bases and J by 0 bases, leaving 17 bases between them. The chain's CDR3 is CASSLLRTDSGANVLTF. The CDR3 DNA reads as TGCGCCAGCTCCTTACTACGGACCGACTCTGGGGCCAACGTCCTGACTTTC.

This rearrangement joins TRBV7-3 to TRBJ2-2; D might be TRBD1 (5 bases). V lost 5 bases and J 5 bases, leaving 12 bases between the germline ends. There are 14 residues in the CDR3. Looked up from germline, CDR1 is SGHTA and CDR2 is FQGTGA. DNA of the CDR3: TGTGCCAGCAGCCCCCGACAGACTACCGGGGAGCTGTTTTTT. Translating gives CASSPRQTTGELFF.

This clonotype appeared a few times. The V call is TRBV29-1, the J call TRBJ2-7; possibly TRBD1 for D (5 bases). V was trimmed by 4 bases and J by 3 bases, leaving 7 bases between them. Germline CDR1 SQVTM, CDR2 ANQGSEA. The length of the CDR3 is 11 residues. CDR3 region: CSVARDYEQYF. In DNA form, the CDR3 reads TGCAGCGTTGCCAGGGACTACGAGCAGTACTTC.

This sequence joins TRBV29-1 and TRBJ2-5; 7 bases are shared with TRBD2. Germline loops: CDR1 SQVTM, CDR2 ANQGSEA. V lost 3 bases to trimming and J lost 5 bases; unmatched junction nucleotides: 6. This CDR3 has 13 amino acids. CDR3 sequence: CSVEASGGETQYF. CDR3 nucleotide sequence: TGCAGCGTTGAGGCTAGCGGTGGTGAGACCCAGTACTTC.

The sample holds many counts of this clonotype. The chain links TRBV7-9 to TRBJ2-1; TRBD1 agrees at 9 bases. Germline CDR1 and CDR2: SEHNR and FQNEAQ (reference sequence). The CDR3 consists of 15 residues. Trimming cost V 5 bases and J 5 bases; bases outside gene matches: 7. In DNA form, the CDR3 reads TGTGCCAGCAGCAGTACGGACAGGGGCCACAATGAGCAGTTCTTC. Translated, it gives CASSSTDRGHNEQFF.

The V gene is TRBV20-1, the J gene TRBJ2-3, with 11 positions matching TRBD2. There are 12 residues in the CDR3. V trimming: 6 bases; J trimming: 5 bases; junction bases outside the gene matches: 1. CDR1 and CDR2 (germline): DFQATT, SNEGSKA (reference sequence). The CDR3: CSATSGKDTQYF. DNA for the CDR3: TGCAGTGCGACTAGCGGGAAAGATACGCAGTATTTT.

This clonotype was found many times. This chain joins TRBV3-1 and TRBJ1-2; 7 nucleotides align to TRBD1. This CDR3 has 14 residues. V shed 1 base and J 4 bases; nucleotides not matched to a gene: 3. The germline V gene has CDR1 LGHDT and CDR2 YNNKEL (reference sequence). The CDR3 bases are TGTGCCAGCAGCCAAGGGACAGGCAGCTATGGCTACACCTTC. Translated, it gives CASSQGTGSYGYTF.

The rearrangement joins TRBV29-1 to TRBJ2-7; D remains ambiguous. There are 13 residues in the CDR3. V was clipped by 5 bases and J by 4 bases, with 15 bases between them. Germline V CDR1 and CDR2: SQVTM, ANQGSEA. This chain's CDR3 is CSVSVRNIYEQYF. CDR3 sequence (DNA): TGCAGCGTTTCTGTCCGAAATATATACGAGCAGTACTTC.

The genes are TRBV28 and TRBJ1-5; the D is unclear. The V gene lost 2 bases and the J gene lost 11 bases, with 10 bases spanning the gap. The CDR3 covers 12 residues. In germline, CDR1 is MDHEN, CDR2 SYDVKM. The CDR3 here is CASSLLFRAQHF. CDR3 coding DNA: TGTGCCAGCAGTTTACTTTTTAGAGCCCAGCATTTT. Using reference TRBV28 and TRBJ1-5 for the parts outside the CDR3, the full variable domain is DVKVTQSSRYLVKRTGEKVFLECVQDMDHENMFWYRQDPGLGLRLIYFSYDVKMKEKGDIPEGYSVSREKKERFSLILESASTNQTSMYLCASSLLFRAQHFGDGTRLSIL.

The table lists this clonotype with many counts. The chain joins TRBV20-1 to TRBJ2-7, with D possibly called TRBD1 or TRBD2 (5 bases each). The CDR3 contains 13 residues. The V gene's germline CDR1 is DFQATT and CDR2 SNEGSKA (reference sequence). Deletions cut 6 bases from V and 6 bases from J, with 18 bases between. CDR3 nucleotide sequence: TGCAGTGCAACCGGGACGAACCTACTCGAGCAGTACTTC. Translation gives CSATGTNLLEQYF.

This clonotype was recorded a few times. The CDR3 DNA follows: TGTGCCAGCTCACCAAGACAGGGGCGGGACACCGGGGAGCTGTTTTTT. It encodes CASSPRQGRDTGELFF. The gene calls are TRBV18 and TRBJ2-2, with TRBD1 identical over 8 bases. Trimming took 2 bases from V and 3 from J; bases not matched to a gene: 5. CDR3 length: 16 residues. CDR1 is KGHSH, CDR2 LQKENI, per germline.

This clonotype has only a few counts. The chain carries TRBV29-1 and TRBJ2-7, with TRBD2 matching over 12 bases. The CDR3 consists of 13 residues. Germline V lookup: CDR1 SQVTM, CDR2 ANQGSEA. Trimming at V came to 4 bases and at J to 4 bases, leaving 2 bases not matched to a gene. The CDR3 sequence is CSVGLAGAYEQYF. The DNA of the CDR3 is TGCAGCGTTGGACTAGCGGGGGCTTACGAGCAGTACTTC.

Many counts were recorded for this clonotype. The chain has TRBV7-3 and TRBJ1-6, with 9 bases identical to TRBD1. The CDR3 runs 14 residues. Per germline, CDR1 SGHTA and CDR2 FQGTGA. With 5 bases clipped from V and 10 bases from J, the junction kept 6 bases outside the gene matches. The CDR3 spells CASSRDRVGSPLHF. CDR3 bases: TGTGCCAGCAGCCGGGACAGGGTCGGATCACCCCTCCACTTT. Full variable domain (outside the CDR3, taken from reference TRBV7-3 and TRBJ1-6): GAGVSQTPSNKVTEKGKYVELRCDPISGHTALYWYRQSLGQGPEFLIYFQGTGAADDSGLPNDRFFAVRPEGSVSTLKIQRTERGDSAVYLCASSRDRVGSPLHFGNGTRLTVT.

This chain connects TRBV4-1 to TRBJ2-7, with 9 bases lining up with TRBD1. This CDR3 is 14 amino acids long. Germline V gives CDR1 MGHRA, CDR2 YSYEKL. With 4 bases clipped from V and 1 base from J, the junction kept 2 bases outside the gene matches. The CDR3 loop is CASSRGQGSYEQYF. The CDR3, as DNA: TGCGCCAGCAGCCGCGGACAGGGGTCCTACGAGCAGTACTTC.